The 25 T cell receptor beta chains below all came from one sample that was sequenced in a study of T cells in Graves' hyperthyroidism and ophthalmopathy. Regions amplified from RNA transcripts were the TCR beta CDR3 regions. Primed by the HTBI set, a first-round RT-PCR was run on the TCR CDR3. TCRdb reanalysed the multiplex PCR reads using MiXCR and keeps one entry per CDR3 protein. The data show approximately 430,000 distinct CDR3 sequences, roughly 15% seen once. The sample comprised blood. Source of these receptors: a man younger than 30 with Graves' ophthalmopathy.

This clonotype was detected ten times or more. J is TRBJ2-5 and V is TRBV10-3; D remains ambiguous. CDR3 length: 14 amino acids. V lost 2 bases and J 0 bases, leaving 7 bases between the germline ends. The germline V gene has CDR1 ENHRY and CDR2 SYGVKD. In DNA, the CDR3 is TGTGCCATCAGTGAGGGAGAGTACCAAGAGACCCAGTACTTC. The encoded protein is CAISEGEYQETQYF.

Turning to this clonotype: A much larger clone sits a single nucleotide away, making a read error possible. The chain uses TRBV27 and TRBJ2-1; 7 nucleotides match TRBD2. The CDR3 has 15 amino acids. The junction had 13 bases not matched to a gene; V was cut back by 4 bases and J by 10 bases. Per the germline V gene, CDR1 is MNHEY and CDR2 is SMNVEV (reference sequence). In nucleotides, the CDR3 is TGTGCCAGCAGTTCATCCCTACTAGCGCGGCAGGAGCAGTTCTTC. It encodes CASSSSLLARQEQFF.

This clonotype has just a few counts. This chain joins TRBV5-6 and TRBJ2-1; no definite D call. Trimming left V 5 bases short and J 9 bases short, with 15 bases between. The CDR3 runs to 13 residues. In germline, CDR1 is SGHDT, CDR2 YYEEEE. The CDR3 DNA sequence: TGTGCCAGCAGTGGGCCCCACGGAAGTGAGCAGTTCTTC. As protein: CASSGPHGSEQFF.

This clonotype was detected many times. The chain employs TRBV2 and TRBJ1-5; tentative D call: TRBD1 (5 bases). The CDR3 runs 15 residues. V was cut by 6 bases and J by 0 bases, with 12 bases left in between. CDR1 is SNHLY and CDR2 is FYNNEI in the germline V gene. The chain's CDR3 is CASRGRGFSNQPQHF. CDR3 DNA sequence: TGTGCCAGCAGGGGCCGGGGGTTTAGCAATCAGCCCCAGCATTTT.

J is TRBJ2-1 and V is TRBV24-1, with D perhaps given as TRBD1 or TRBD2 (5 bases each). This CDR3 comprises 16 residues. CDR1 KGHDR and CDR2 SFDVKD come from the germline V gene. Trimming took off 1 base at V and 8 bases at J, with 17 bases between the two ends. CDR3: CATSDLSTGALDEQFF. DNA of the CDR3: TGTGCCACCAGTGATTTAAGTACCGGGGCCTTAGATGAGCAGTTCTTC.

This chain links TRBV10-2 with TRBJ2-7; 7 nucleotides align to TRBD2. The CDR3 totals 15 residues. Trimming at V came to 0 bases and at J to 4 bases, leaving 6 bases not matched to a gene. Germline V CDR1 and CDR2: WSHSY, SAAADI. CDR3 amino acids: CASSESNGGGYEQYF. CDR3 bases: TGCGCCAGCAGTGAGTCGAACGGGGGAGGGTACGAGCAGTACTTC.

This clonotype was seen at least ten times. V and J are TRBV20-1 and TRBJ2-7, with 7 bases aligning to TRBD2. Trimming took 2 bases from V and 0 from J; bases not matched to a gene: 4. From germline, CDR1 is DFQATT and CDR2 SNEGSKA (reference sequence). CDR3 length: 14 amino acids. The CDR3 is CSARRASGSYEQYF. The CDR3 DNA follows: TGCAGTGCTAGACGGGCTAGCGGCTCCTACGAGCAGTACTTC.

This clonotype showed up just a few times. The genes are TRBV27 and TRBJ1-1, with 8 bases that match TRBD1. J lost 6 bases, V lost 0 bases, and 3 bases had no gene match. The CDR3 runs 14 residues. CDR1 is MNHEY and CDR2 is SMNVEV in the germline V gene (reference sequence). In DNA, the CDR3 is TGTGCCAGCAGTTTATCTTTCAGGGGGCCTGAAGCTTTCTTT. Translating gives CASSLSFRGPEAFF.

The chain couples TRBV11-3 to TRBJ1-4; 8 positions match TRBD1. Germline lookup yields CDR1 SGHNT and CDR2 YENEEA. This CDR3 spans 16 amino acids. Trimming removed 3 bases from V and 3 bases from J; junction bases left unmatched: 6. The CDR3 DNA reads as TGTGCCAGCAGCTTGGGCAGGGGGCTGGCTAATGAAAAACTGTTTTTT. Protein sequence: CASSLGRGLANEKLFF.

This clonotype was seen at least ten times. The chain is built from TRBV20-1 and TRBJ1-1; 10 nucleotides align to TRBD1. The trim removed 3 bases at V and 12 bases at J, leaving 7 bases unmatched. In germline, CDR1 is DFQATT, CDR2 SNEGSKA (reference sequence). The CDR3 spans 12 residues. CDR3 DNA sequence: TGCAGTGCTAGCCGGACAGGGGGGGAGTCTTTCTTT. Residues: CSASRTGGESFF.

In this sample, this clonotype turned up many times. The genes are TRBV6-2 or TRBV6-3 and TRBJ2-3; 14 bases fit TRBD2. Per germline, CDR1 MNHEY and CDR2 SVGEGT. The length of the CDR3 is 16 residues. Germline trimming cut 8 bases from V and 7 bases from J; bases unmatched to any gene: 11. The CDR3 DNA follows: TGTGCCAGCGCAACCGGGACTAGCGGGAGTGTGTATACGCAGTATTTT. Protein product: CASATGTSGSVYTQYF.

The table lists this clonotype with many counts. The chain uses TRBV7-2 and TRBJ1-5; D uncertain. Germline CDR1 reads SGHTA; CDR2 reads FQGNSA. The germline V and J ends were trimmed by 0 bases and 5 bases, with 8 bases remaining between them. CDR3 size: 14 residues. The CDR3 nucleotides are TGTGCCAGCAGCTTAGCCGGAAGGGATCAGCCCCAGCATTTT. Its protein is CASSLAGRDQPQHF.

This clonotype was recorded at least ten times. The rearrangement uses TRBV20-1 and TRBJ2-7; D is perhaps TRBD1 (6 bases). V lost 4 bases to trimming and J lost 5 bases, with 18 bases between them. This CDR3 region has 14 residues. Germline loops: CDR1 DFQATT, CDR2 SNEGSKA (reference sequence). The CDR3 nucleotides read TGCAGTGCTACTCAGGGGCCCGAAAGACACGAGCAGTACTTC. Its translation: CSATQGPERHEQYF.

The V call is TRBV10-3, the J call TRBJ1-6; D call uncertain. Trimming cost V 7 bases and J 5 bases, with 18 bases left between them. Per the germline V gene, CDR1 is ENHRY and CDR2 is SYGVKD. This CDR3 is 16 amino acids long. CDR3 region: CAIKGGTISDNSPLHF. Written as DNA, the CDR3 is TGTGCCATCAAAGGCGGCACCATTTCTGATAATTCACCCCTCCACTTT.

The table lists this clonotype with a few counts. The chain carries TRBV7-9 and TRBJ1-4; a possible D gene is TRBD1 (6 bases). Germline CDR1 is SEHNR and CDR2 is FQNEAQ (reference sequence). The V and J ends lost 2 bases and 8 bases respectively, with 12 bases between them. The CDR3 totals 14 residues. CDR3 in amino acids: CASSLNTGTEKLFF. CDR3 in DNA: TGTGCCAGCAGCTTAAACACAGGGACCGAAAAACTGTTTTTT.

The CDR3 bases are TGCAGTGCTAGTCGTACCGAGTACGAGCAGTACTTC. This gives the protein CSASRTEYEQYF. This rearrangement joins TRBV20-1 to TRBJ2-7, with D unresolved. CDR3 length: 12 residues. Deletions cut 3 bases from V and 4 bases from J, with 10 bases between. Germline V gene data show CDR1 as DFQATT and CDR2 as SNEGSKA (reference sequence).

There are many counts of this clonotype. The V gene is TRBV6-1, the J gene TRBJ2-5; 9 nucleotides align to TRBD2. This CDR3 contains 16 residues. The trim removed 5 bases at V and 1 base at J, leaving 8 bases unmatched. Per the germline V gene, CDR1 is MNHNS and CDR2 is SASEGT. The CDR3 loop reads CASSYSGGGGQETQYF. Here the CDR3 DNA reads TGTGCCAGCAGTTATTCCGGCGGGGGGGGCCAAGAGACCCAGTACTTC.

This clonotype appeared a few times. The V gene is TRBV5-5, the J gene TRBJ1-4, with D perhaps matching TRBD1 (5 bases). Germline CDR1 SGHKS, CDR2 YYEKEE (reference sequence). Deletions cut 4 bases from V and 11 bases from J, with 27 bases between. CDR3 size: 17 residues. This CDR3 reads CASSLYPNSGVGEKLFF. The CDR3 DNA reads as TGTGCCAGCAGCCTATACCCCAATTCGGGGGTTGGGGAGAAACTGTTTTTT. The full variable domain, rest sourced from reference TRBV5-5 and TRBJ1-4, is DAGVTQSPTHLIKTRGQQVTLRCSPISGHKSVSWYQQVLGQGPQFIFQYYEKEERGRGNFPDRFSARQFPNYSSELNVNALLLGDSALYLCASSLYPNSGVGEKLFFGSGTQLSVL.

CDR3 residues: CASSYFPGGLSGELFF. The CDR3 DNA sequence: TGTGCCAGCAGTTACTTCCCGGGAGGGCTTTCCGGGGAGCTGTTTTTT. The J gene is TRBJ2-2, the V gene TRBV6-2 or TRBV6-3; TRBD2 agrees at 8 bases. The CDR3 is 16 amino acids. V was clipped by 1 base and J by 6 bases; unmatched bases: 7. In germline, CDR1 is MNHEY, CDR2 SVGEGT.

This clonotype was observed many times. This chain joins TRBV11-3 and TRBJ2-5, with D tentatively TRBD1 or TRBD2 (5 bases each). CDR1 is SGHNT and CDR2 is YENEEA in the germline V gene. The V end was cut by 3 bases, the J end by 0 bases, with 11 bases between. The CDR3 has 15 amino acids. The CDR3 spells CASSFGVGDQETQYF. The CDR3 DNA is TGTGCCAGCAGCTTCGGGGTGGGGGACCAAGAGACCCAGTACTTC.

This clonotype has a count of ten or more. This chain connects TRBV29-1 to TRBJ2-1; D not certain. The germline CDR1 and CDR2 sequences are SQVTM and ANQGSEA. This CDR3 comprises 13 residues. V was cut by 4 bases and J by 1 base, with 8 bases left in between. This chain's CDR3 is CSVADFSYNEQFF. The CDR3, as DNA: TGCAGCGTTGCCGATTTTTCCTACAATGAGCAGTTCTTC.

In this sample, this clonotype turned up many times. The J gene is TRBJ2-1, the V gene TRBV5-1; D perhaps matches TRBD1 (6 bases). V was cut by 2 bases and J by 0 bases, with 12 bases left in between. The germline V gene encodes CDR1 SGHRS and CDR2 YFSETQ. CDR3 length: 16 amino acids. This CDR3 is CASSFGGQGSYNEQFF. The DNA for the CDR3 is TGCGCCAGCAGCTTTGGGGGCCAAGGCTCCTACAATGAGCAGTTCTTC.

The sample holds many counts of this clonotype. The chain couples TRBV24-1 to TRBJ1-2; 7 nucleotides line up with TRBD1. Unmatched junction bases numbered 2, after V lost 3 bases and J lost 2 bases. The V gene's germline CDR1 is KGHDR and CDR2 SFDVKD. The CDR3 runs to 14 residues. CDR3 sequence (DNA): TGTGCCACCAGTGATAGGGACAGAAACTATGGCTACACCTTC. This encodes CATSDRDRNYGYTF.

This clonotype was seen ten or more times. The CDR3 here is CASSLRLGSDTQYF. Written as DNA, the CDR3 is TGTGCCAGCAGCTTGAGACTAGGCTCAGATACGCAGTATTTT. The chain carries TRBV7-8 and TRBJ2-3; a weak D match, TRBD2 (6 bases). Germline lookup yields CDR1 SGHVS and CDR2 FQNEAQ. V gave up 3 bases and J gave up 4 bases, with 11 bases separating them. There are 14 residues in the CDR3.

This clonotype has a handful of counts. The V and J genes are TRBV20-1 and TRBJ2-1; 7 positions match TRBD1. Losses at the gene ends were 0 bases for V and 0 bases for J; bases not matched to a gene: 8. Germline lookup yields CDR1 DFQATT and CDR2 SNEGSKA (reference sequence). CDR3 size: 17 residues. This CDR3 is CSARDYGQASSYNEQFF. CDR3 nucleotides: TGCAGTGCTAGAGATTACGGACAGGCGAGCTCCTACAATGAGCAGTTCTTC.